These T cell receptor beta chains were read from a single sample in a study of blood T cell repertoires in COVID-19. Clones were sequenced by immunoSEQ multiplex PCR, and TCRdb holds only the in-frame ones, with some missing. The sample lists roughly 130,000 clones, approximately 84% occurring once. Sequencing was done on a sample of peripheral blood. The receptor set was obtained from a man between 65 and 85 years old with acute or convalescent COVID-19. CDR3s include the opening cysteine and the closing phenylalanine or tryptophan. The D gene is left open where the match is weak. Rows give clone size only sometimes, using once, few, many, or a class for an expanded clone.

v_call: TRBV5-6
j_call: TRBJ1-2
clone_size: .
d_call: TRBD1
cdr3_aa: CASSWGQGSYNGYTF
cdr3_nt: TGTGCCAGCAGCTGGGGACAGGGATCCTACAATGGCTACACCTTC

v_call: TRBV7-9
j_call: TRBJ1-4
clone_size: .
d_call: TRBD1
cdr3_aa: CASSRGQVYEKLFF
cdr3_nt: TGTGCCAGCAGCCGGGGACAGGTTTACGAAAAACTGTTTTTT

v_call: TRBV6-5
j_call: TRBJ1-3
clone_size: .
d_call: TRBD1
cdr3_aa: CASSYSRTGGNTIYF
cdr3_nt: TGTGCCAGCAGTTACTCCAGGACAGGGGGAAACACCATATATTTT

v_call: TRBV5-1
j_call: TRBJ1-2
clone_size: .
d_call: TRBD1
cdr3_aa: CASSLAPGGSNGYTF
cdr3_nt: TGCGCCAGCAGCTTGGCGCCAGGGGGGTCGAATGGCTACACCTTC

v_call: TRBV28
j_call: TRBJ2-2
clone_size: few
d_call: TRBD1
cdr3_aa: CASAMDRGQGITGELFF
cdr3_nt: TGTGCCAGCGCAATGGACCGGGGACAGGGGATCACCGGGGAGCTGTTTTTT

v_call: TRBV5-1
j_call: TRBJ2-5
clone_size: once
d_call: TRBD1
cdr3_aa: CASSSGQGKETQYF
cdr3_nt: TGCGCCAGCAGCTCGGGACAGGGCAAAGAGACCCAGTACTTC

v_call: TRBV5-4
j_call: TRBJ1-2
clone_size: once
d_call: TRBD1
cdr3_aa: CASSPGQGRSYGYTF
cdr3_nt: TGTGCCAGCAGCCCCGGACAGGGGCGCAGCTATGGCTACACCTTC

v_call: TRBV18
j_call: TRBJ2-5
clone_size: .
d_call: .
cdr3_aa: CASSPGQQRETQYF
cdr3_nt: TGTGCCAGCTCACCCGGACAGCAAAGGGAGACCCAGTACTTC

v_call: TRBV28
j_call: TRBJ2-5
clone_size: .
d_call: TRBD2
cdr3_aa: CATGLAGTQETQYF
cdr3_nt: TGTGCCACCGGACTAGCGGGGACGCAAGAGACCCAGTACTTC

v_call: TRBV19
j_call: TRBJ1-6
clone_size: .
d_call: TRBD1
cdr3_aa: CASSKGQGSYNSPLHF
cdr3_nt: TGTGCCAGTAGCAAGGGACAGGGATCCTATAATTCACCCCTCCACTTT

v_call: TRBV10-3
j_call: TRBJ2-1
clone_size: .
d_call: TRBD2
cdr3_aa: CAISESGTSSYNEQFF
cdr3_nt: TGTGCCATCAGTGAGTCGGGGACTAGCTCCTACAATGAGCAGTTCTTC

v_call: TRBV2
j_call: TRBJ1-5
clone_size: .
d_call: TRBD1
cdr3_aa: CASSTRGQGQPQHF
cdr3_nt: TGTGCCAGCAGTACCAGGGGGCAAGGACAGCCCCAGCATTTT

v_call: TRBV28
j_call: TRBJ1-2
clone_size: .
d_call: .
cdr3_aa: CASSLIREGYTF
cdr3_nt: TGTGCCAGCAGTTTAATCAGGGAAGGCTACACCTTC

v_call: TRBV5-1
j_call: TRBJ1-4
clone_size: .
d_call: TRBD1
cdr3_aa: CASSRTGDEKLFF
cdr3_nt: TGCGCCAGCAGCAGGACAGGGGATGAAAAACTGTTTTTT

v_call: TRBV10-3
j_call: TRBJ2-7
clone_size: .
d_call: .
cdr3_aa: CATGRPSSYEQYF
cdr3_nt: TGTGCCACTGGGAGGCCAAGCTCCTACGAGCAGTACTTC

v_call: TRBV18
j_call: TRBJ2-7
clone_size: .
d_call: TRBD2
cdr3_aa: CASSPPRAGGPTEQYF
cdr3_nt: TGTGCCAGCTCACCACCTCGGGCGGGGGGGCCTACCGAGCAGTACTTC

v_call: TRBV7-9
j_call: TRBJ2-5
clone_size: .
d_call: .
cdr3_aa: CASSPEPWGDSPQETQYF
cdr3_nt: TGTGCCAGCAGCCCAGAACCGTGGGGAGATAGCCCTCAAGAGACCCAGTACTTC

v_call: TRBV19
j_call: TRBJ1-4
clone_size: once
d_call: .
cdr3_aa: CASSPWSKNEKLFF
cdr3_nt: TGTGCCAGTAGCCCATGGAGCAAGAATGAAAAACTGTTTTTT

v_call: TRBV15
j_call: TRBJ2-3
clone_size: .
d_call: TRBD1
cdr3_aa: CATSREGGTGTDTQYF
cdr3_nt: TGTGCCACCAGCAGAGAAGGTGGGACAGGCACAGATACGCAGTATTTT